This is a list of T cell receptor beta chains from one sample in a study of cytomegalovirus exposure and HLA in healthy donors. Assay used: immunoSEQ multiplex PCR; TCRdb lists only in-frame clones, some missing. This sample has around 100,000 clones, with roughly 80% found just once. Sequenced sample: PBMCs. These receptors were obtained from a young man in good health and CMV-seropositive. The conserved cysteine and the conserved F or W are not part of the CDR3 here.

TRBV11-2,TRBJ1-1,ASSRGRAGDTEAF
TRBV29-1,TRBJ2-3,SVDSYQGVRTDTQY
TRBV6-1,TRBJ1-1,ASSDRVSEAF
TRBV5-1,TRBJ2-1,ASSFDPGTKYNEQF
TRBV10-1,TRBJ1-6,ASSRSGLDSPLH
TRBV5-4,TRBJ2-1,ASSPPGGRAWNEQF
TRBV27,TRBJ1-2,ASSLGGLDYGYT
TRBV4-2,TRBJ2-3,ASSQDLFREQY
TRBV7-3,TRBJ1-1,ASSSSNSRTEAF
TRBV27,TRBJ1-5,ASSSGYSNQPQH
TRBV18,TRBJ1-1,ASSPNRANTEAF
TRBV18,TRBJ2-1,ASSPLPGLRYNEQF
TRBV28,TRBJ1-5,ASSLGQLNQPQH
TRBV30,TRBJ1-3,AWSVGTVSVGNTIY
TRBV5-1,TRBJ2-1,ASSLATGNEQF